This TCR beta chain originates from a study of blood T cell repertoires in COVID-19. For the study at large: Sites in the United States, Italy and Spain provided acute and convalescent COVID-19 samples. T cells, B-cell-depleted T cells, or PBMCs provided the cDNA or gDNA that served as material.

Source study methods: Researchers report that nucleated cell counts were estimated from reference gene primer amplification. Sequencing was performed with immunoSEQ multiplex PCR; in TCRdb, only in-frame clones are kept and a portion is missing. That table furnishes V, J and clone size, whereas the DNA furnished D and trimming. Of 85,000 to 110,000 clones in the sample, 75% to 90% are singletons; the top ten hold 9.5% to 15%. The receptor was derived from a human donor in a cohort sampled during active COVID-19. Source material: peripheral blood.

CDR3 amino acids: CASSPRGLYTEAFF. The CDR3 DNA is TGTGCCAGCAGTCCCAGGGGGCTCTACACTGAAGCTTTCTTT. The V gene is TRBV27, the J gene TRBJ1-1; 8 bases match TRBD1. The germline V gene encodes CDR1 MNHEY and CDR2 SMNVEV (reference sequence). V shed 5 bases, J shed 3 bases, and the junction held 5 bases outside the gene matches. This CDR3 spans 14 amino acids.